Sequencing of this T cell receptor (beta chain) was carried out in a study of shared clonotypes between healthy human individuals. Libraries were prepared by immunoSEQ multiplex PCR; TCRdb keeps only in-frame clonotypes and omits some of them. The table has about 1.5 million clones, 95% to 99% seen once; the top ten hold about 0.4%. The junction had 3 bases not matched to a gene; V was cut back by 5 bases and J by 4 bases. Germline assignment: CDR1 SSHAT and CDR2 FNYEAQ (reference sequence). The CDR3 runs to 15 residues. The genes are TRBV7-7 and TRBJ2-7, with 15 bases lining up with TRBD2. The source material was naive CD4+ T cells sorted from blood. Indicated subset: CD45RA+ positively selected. This receptor was taken from a young man in good health. CDR3: CASSRGTSGRYEQYF. CDR3 DNA sequence: TGTGCCAGCAGCCGGGGGACTAGCGGGAGGTACGAGCAGTACTTC.